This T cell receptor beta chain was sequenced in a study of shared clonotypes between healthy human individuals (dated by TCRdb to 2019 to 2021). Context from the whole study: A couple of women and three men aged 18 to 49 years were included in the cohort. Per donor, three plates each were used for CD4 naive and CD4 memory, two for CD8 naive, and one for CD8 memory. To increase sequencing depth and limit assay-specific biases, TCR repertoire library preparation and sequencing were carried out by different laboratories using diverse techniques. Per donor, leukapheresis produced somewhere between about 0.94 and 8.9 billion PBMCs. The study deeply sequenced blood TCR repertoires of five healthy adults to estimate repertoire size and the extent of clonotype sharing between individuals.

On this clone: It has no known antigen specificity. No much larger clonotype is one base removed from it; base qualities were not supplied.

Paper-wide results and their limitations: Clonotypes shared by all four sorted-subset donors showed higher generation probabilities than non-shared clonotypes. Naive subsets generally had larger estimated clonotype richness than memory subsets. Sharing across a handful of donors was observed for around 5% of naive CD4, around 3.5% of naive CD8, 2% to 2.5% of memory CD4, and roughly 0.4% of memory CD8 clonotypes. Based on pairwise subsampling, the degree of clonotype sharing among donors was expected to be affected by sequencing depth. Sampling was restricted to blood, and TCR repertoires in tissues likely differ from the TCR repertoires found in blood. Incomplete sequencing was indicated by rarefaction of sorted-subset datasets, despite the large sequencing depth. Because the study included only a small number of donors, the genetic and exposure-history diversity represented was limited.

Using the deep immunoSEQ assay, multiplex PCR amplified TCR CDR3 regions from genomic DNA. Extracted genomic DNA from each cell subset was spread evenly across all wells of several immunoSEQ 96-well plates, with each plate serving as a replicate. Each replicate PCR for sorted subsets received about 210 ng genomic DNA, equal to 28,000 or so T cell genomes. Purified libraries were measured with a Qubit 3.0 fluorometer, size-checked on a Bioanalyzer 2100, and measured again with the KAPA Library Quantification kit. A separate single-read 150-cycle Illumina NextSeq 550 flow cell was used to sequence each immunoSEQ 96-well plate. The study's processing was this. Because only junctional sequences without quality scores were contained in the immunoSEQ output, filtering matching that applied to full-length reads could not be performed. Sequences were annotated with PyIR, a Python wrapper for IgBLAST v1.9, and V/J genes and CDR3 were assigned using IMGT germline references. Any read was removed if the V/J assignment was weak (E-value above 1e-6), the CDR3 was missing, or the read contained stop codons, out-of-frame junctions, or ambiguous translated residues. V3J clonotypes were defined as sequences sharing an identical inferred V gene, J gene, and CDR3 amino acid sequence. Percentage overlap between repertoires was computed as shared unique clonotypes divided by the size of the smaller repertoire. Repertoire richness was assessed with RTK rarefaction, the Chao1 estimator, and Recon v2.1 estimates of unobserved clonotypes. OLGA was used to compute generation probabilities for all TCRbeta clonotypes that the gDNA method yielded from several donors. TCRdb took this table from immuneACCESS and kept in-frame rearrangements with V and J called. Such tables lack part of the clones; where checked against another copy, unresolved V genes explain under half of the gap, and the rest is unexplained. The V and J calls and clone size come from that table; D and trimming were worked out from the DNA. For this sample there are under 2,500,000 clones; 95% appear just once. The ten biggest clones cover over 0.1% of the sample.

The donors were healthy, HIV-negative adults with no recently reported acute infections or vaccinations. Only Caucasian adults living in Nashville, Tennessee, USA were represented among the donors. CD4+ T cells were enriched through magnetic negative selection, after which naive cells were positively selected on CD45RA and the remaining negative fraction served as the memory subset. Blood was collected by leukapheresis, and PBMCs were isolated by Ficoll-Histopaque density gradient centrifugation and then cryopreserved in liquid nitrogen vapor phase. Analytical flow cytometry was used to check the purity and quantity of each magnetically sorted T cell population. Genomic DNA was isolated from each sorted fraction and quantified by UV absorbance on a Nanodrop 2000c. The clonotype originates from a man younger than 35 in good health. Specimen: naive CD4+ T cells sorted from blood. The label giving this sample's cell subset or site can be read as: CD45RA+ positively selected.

The DNA sequence is given as TGTGCCAGCAGCTTAAATAGCGGAGCCGCGAACACCGGGGAGCTGTTTTTT. Translated, this gives CASSLNSGAANTGELFF. The rearrangement joined TRBV11-2 to TRBJ2-2; TRBD2 is perhaps the D gene, given 6 matching bases. A distance of 13 bases separates the germline ends of V and J, which lose 2 bases and 0 bases respectively. The CDR3 starts with the cysteine, ends with the phenylalanine, and has 17 residues. The only DNA kept is the CDR3, 51 bases in frame from the first base. CDR1 and CDR2, looked up from the germline V gene, are SGHAT and FQNNGV.